Presented here are 25 T cell receptor beta chains from one specimen sequenced in a study of cytomegalovirus exposure and HLA in healthy donors. The PCR had 60 Vbeta and 13 Jbeta primers. The data were produced by immunoSEQ multiplex PCR, yet TCRdb's version contains in-frame clones alone and is incomplete. This table holds 120,000 to 150,000 clones, 80% to 85% found once. Specimen: PBMCs. These receptors all come from a male donor in good health and CMV-seropositive.

The V call is TRBV5-1, the J call TRBJ1-1, with D possibly being TRBD1 (6 bases). Germline V CDR1 and CDR2: SGHRS, YFSETQ. This CDR3 is 14 amino acids long. V was cut by 3 bases and J by 7 bases, with 16 bases left in between. In nucleotides, the CDR3 is TGCGCCAGCAGCTCGGTGGGGGGGCAGGATGAAGCTTTCTTT. This encodes CASSSVGGQDEAFF.

This clone was observed a handful of times. The V gene is TRBV10-3, the J gene TRBJ1-6; TRBD1 matches 7 bases. CDR3 length: 15 amino acids. Germline CDR1 is ENHRY and CDR2 is SYGVKD. The V and J ends lost 2 bases and 6 bases, in that order; junction bases with no gene match: 4. CDR3 in DNA: TGTGCCATCAGTGAGGTGACAGGGTTTAATTCACCCCTCCACTTT. Its translation: CAISEVTGFNSPLHF.

In this sample, this clone turned up a few times. V is TRBV7-6 and J is TRBJ1-6, with D tentatively TRBD1 (5 bases). Trimming stripped 3 bases from V and 8 bases from J, with 8 bases between. CDR3 length: 13 residues. Per the germline V gene, CDR1 is SGHVS and CDR2 is FNYEAQ. CDR3 bases: TGTGCCAGCAGCTTTGCGGGGGATTCACCCCTCCACTTT. Translation: CASSFAGDSPLHF.

The chain's CDR3 is CASSLGGTGFNTEAFF. CDR3 DNA: TGCGCCAGCAGCTTGGGTGGGACAGGGTTTAACACTGAAGCTTTCTTT. The V and J genes are TRBV5-1 and TRBJ1-1, with 9 positions matching TRBD1. V was clipped by 0 bases and J by 2 bases; unmatched bases: 5. This CDR3 has 16 amino acids. Per germline, CDR1 SGHRS and CDR2 YFSETQ.

The V call is TRBV19, the J call TRBJ1-3; D is undetermined. Germline V gene data show CDR1 as LNHDA and CDR2 as SQIVND (reference sequence). This CDR3 is 11 amino acids long. The CDR3 DNA is TGTGCTACTCGTGGTGGAAACACCATATATTTT. Amino acid sequence: CATRGGNTIYF.

The chain employs TRBV29-1 and TRBJ2-3, with a possible D match to TRBD1 (5 bases). Trimming removed 4 bases at V and 2 bases at J, with 10 bases between. The CDR3 is 13 residues long. Germline CDR1 reads SQVTM; CDR2 reads ANQGSEA. The CDR3, as DNA: TGCAGCGTTGCGGGCAGGGTCACAGATACGCAGTATTTT. It encodes CSVAGRVTDTQYF.

This clone has more than one count but fewer than ten. The chain is built from TRBV5-1 and TRBJ1-1, with 7 nucleotides matching TRBD1. CDR1 is SGHRS, CDR2 YFSETQ, per germline. This CDR3 spans 14 amino acids. Losses at the gene ends were 3 bases for V and 4 bases for J; bases not matched to a gene: 6. The CDR3 DNA reads TGCGCCAGCAGCTGGAGGGGACAGACCACTGAAGCTTTCTTT. It codes for CASSWRGQTTEAFF.

The chain couples TRBV19 to TRBJ2-1; TRBD2 is a possible D gene (6 bases). Trimming shortened V by 1 base and J by 2 bases, and 12 bases separated the two germline ends. The germline V gene has CDR1 LNHDA and CDR2 SQIVND (reference sequence). CDR3 length: 16 amino acids. DNA of the CDR3: TGTGCCAGTAGTATAGTCGGCTCTAGCGCCTACAATGAGCAGTTCTTC. It translates to CASSIVGSSAYNEQFF.

The rearrangement uses TRBV6-4 and TRBJ2-1, with 12 positions matching TRBD2. J was trimmed by 10 bases and V by 3 bases; bases with no gene match: 7. Germline V gives CDR1 MRHNA, CDR2 SNTAGT. The CDR3 runs 15 residues. This CDR3 is CASSEASGRAAEQFF. The CDR3 DNA reads TGTGCCAGCAGTGAGGCTAGCGGGAGGGCCGCCGAGCAGTTCTTC.

The chain is built from TRBV28 and TRBJ2-7; TRBD1 aligns across 8 bases. Unmatched junction bases numbered 7, after V lost 6 bases and J lost 9 bases. The germline gives CDR1 MDHEN, CDR2 SYDVKM. The CDR3 is 12 amino acids. CDR3 bases: TGTGCCAGCAGGGCGACAGGGGCGGTGCAGTACTTC. Translation: CASRATGAVQYF.

The chain employs TRBV2 and TRBJ2-7, with TRBD1 as a possible D gene (6 bases). CDR3 length: 13 residues. CDR1 and CDR2 from the germline V gene are SNHLY and FYNNEI. V was clipped by 6 bases and J by 2 bases, with 11 bases between them. CDR3 sequence reads: CASRGQYTYEQYF. The DNA for the CDR3 is TGTGCCAGCAGAGGACAGTACACCTACGAGCAGTACTTC.

V and J are TRBV7-9 and TRBJ2-5, with 9 bases fitting TRBD1. The assigned J gene may be wrong: the sequence end matches TRBJ2-7 better. CDR1 and CDR2 (germline): SEHNR, FQNEAQ (reference sequence). The CDR3 length is 15 residues. The CDR3 sequence: CASSGRGQGLYEQYF. In DNA, the CDR3 is TGTGCCAGCAGCGGCCGGGGACAGGGCCTCTACGAGCAGTACTTC.

This chain connects TRBV5-4 to TRBJ1-4, with TRBD1 matching 10 bases. The ends lost 4 bases at V and 7 bases at J; junction bases unmatched: 4. Germline V gives CDR1 SGHNT, CDR2 YYREEE (reference sequence). This CDR3 is built from 14 residues. The CDR3 nucleotides are TGTGCCAGCAGCCGACAGGGGGCGGTTGAAAAACTGTTTTTT. This translates into CASSRQGAVEKLFF. The whole variable domain, remainder taken from reference TRBV5-4 and TRBJ1-4, is ETGVTQSPTHLIKTRGQQVTLRCSSQSGHNTVSWYQQALGQGPQFIFQYYREEENGRGNFPPRFSGLQFPNYSSELNVNALELDDSALYLCASSRQGAVEKLFFGSGTQLSVL.

The rearrangement joins TRBV5-6 to TRBJ1-1; a weak D match, TRBD1 (6 bases). The germline V gene encodes CDR1 SGHDT and CDR2 YYEEEE. V was trimmed by 4 bases and J by 1 base, leaving 11 bases between them. This CDR3 contains 14 residues. The CDR3 DNA reads as TGTGCCAGCAGCCCTGGGACAAGGAACACTGAAGCTTTCTTT. This sequence encodes CASSPGTRNTEAFF.

The gene calls are TRBV7-2 and TRBJ2-7; TRBD1 is a possible D gene (5 bases). The CDR3 runs to 14 residues. Germline CDR1 SGHTA, CDR2 FQGNSA. Trimming took 3 bases from V and 3 from J, leaving 12 bases between them. CDR3: CASSLGQAYYEQYF. CDR3 DNA: TGTGCCAGCAGCTTGGGGCAGGCATACTACGAGCAGTACTTC.

This chain links TRBV4-2 with TRBJ1-1; D call uncertain. V was cut by 4 bases and J by 7 bases, with 10 bases left in between. This CDR3 contains 12 residues. The germline gives CDR1 LGHNA, CDR2 YNFKEQ. The CDR3 loop reads CASSPSSVEAFF. The CDR3 nucleotides read TGTGCCAGCAGCCCCAGTTCAGTTGAAGCTTTCTTT.

The chain combines TRBV27 with TRBJ1-1, with TRBD1 as a possible D gene (6 bases). Trimming cost V 4 bases and J 0 bases, with 9 bases left between them. There are 14 residues in the CDR3. In germline, CDR1 is MNHEY, CDR2 SMNVEV (reference sequence). The CDR3 loop reads CASSWGTLNTEAFF. Written as DNA, the CDR3 is TGTGCCAGCAGTTGGGGGACATTGAACACTGAAGCTTTCTTT.

The chain has TRBV29-1 and TRBJ1-4, with TRBD1 identical over 9 bases. Germline V CDR1 and CDR2: SQVTM, ANQGSEA. The CDR3 length is 15 residues. J lost 0 bases, V lost 4 bases, and 3 bases had no gene match. The CDR3 DNA sequence: TGCAGCGTTGGGGACAGGGTTTCAACTAATGAAAAACTGTTTTTT. This sequence encodes CSVGDRVSTNEKLFF.

The rearrangement links TRBV5-1 to TRBJ1-2, with TRBD1 matching 7 bases. CDR1 and CDR2 from the germline V gene are SGHRS and YFSETQ. This CDR3 contains 14 residues. V was pared by 2 bases and J by 4 bases, with 5 bases of the junction left unmatched. CDR3 region: CASSFGDSVYGYTF. The CDR3 nucleotides are TGCGCCAGCAGCTTCGGGGACAGTGTCTATGGCTACACCTTC.

V is TRBV5-6 and J is TRBJ1-5; a weak D match, TRBD1 (5 bases). The V gene's germline CDR1 is SGHDT and CDR2 YYEEEE. Deletions cut 6 bases from V and 7 bases from J, with 20 bases between. The CDR3 loop spans 15 amino acids. CDR3 protein: CASTFGGAHGQPQHF. In DNA, the CDR3 is TGTGCCAGCACCTTCGGAGGGGCGCATGGACAGCCCCAGCATTTT.

The chain carries TRBV5-4 and TRBJ2-3, with D tentatively TRBD1 (5 bases). CDR1 is SGHNT and CDR2 is YYREEE in the germline V gene (reference sequence). This CDR3 is 14 amino acids long. Trimming took off 0 bases at V and 4 bases at J, with 9 bases between the two ends. CDR3 sequence: CASSLGGAADTQYF. The CDR3, as DNA: TGTGCCAGCAGCTTGGGGGGCGCGGCAGATACGCAGTATTTT.

Here the CDR3 reads CASKGGTYEQYF. In DNA form, the CDR3 reads TGCGCCAGCAAAGGCGGAACCTACGAGCAGTACTTC. The V call is TRBV10-2, the J call TRBJ2-7; D ambiguous. CDR3 length: 12 residues. Germline lookup yields CDR1 WSHSY and CDR2 SAAADI. Trimming took 7 bases from V and 2 from J, leaving 9 bases between them.

The chain is built from TRBV4-2 and TRBJ2-7; 8 nucleotides match TRBD2. The CDR3 sequence is 16 residues long. CDR1 is LGHNA and CDR2 is YNFKEQ in the germline V gene. The V gene end was trimmed by 4 bases and the J gene end by 4 bases; junction bases not matched to a gene: 12. The CDR3 DNA reads as TGTGCCAGCAGCCCCCGAGGGGAAGCGGGGGAATACGAGCAGTACTTC. Its translation: CASSPRGEAGEYEQYF.

This clone was counted once. This chain connects TRBV6-5 to TRBJ2-5; D is unresolved. TRBJ2-7 explains the end of the DNA better; the J call may be wrong. In germline, CDR1 is MNHEY, CDR2 SVGAGI. The CDR3 extends over 15 amino acids. The CDR3 protein is CASSYSLLSSYEQYF. Here the CDR3 DNA reads TGTGCCAGCAGTTACTCGCTATTGAGCTCCTACGAGCAGTACTTC.

The V gene is TRBV10-3, the J gene TRBJ1-1, with D uncertain. CDR1 is ENHRY, CDR2 SYGVKD, per germline. Trimming stripped 6 bases from V and 0 bases from J, with 11 bases between. The CDR3 length is 14 residues. CDR3 residues: CAIRLDGVNTEAFF. In DNA, the CDR3 is TGTGCCATCAGACTGGACGGGGTGAACACTGAAGCTTTCTTT.